The present T cell receptor beta chain was sequenced within a study of blood T cells in healthy people across ages. A sample-barcoded 5' primer and a J-beta primer mix were used in a second PCR of about 7 to 11 cycles. One entry per CDR3 protein results from TCRdb running MiXCR on the 5' RACE reads. The profile shows under 1,100,000 distinct CDR3 sequences, roughly a quarter of them singletons. The CDR3 covers 14 residues. Losses at the gene ends were 4 bases for V and 8 bases for J; bases not matched to a gene: 4. Germline V gene data show CDR1 as MNHNY and CDR2 as SVGAGI (reference sequence). These sequences were also reported in another study, on T cells of mothers and their children. Per that paper: Primer M1S, used in the second PCR, introduced sample barcodes and 2-4 random nucleotides. Mothers yielded over 8 million CDR3 reads, children 2.5 million to 3.5 million each.

The chain combines TRBV6-6 with TRBJ2-3; TRBD2 matches at 12 bases. The receptor's source is a girl aged 2 to 10 in good health. The sequenced sample was blood. The CDR3 reads CASSLELAGGTQYF. The CDR3 coding sequence is TGTGCCAGCAGTTTGGAACTAGCGGGAGGTACGCAGTATTTT.